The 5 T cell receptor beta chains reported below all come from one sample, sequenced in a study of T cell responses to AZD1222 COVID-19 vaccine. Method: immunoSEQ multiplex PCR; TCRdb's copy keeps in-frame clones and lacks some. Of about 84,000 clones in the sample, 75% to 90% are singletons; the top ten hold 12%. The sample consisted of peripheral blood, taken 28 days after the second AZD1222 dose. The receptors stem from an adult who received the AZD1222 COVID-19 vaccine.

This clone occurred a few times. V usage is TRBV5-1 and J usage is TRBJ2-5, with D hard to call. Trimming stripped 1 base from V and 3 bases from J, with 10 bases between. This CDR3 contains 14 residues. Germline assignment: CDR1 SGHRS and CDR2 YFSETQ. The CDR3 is CASSLMSAKETQYF. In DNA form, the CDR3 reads TGCGCCAGCAGCTTGATGAGCGCCAAAGAGACCCAGTACTTC.

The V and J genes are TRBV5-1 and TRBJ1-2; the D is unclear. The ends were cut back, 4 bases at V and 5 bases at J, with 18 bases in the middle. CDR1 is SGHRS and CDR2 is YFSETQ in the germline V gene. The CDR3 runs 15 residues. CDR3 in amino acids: CASSPVGRETYGYTF. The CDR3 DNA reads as TGCGCCAGCAGCCCCGTAGGGCGAGAGACGTATGGCTACACCTTC.

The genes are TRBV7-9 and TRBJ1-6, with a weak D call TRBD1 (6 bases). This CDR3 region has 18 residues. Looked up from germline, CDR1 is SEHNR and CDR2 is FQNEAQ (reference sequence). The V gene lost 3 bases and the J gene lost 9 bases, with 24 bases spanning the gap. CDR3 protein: CASSFSPDRSGGGSPLHF. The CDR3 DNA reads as TGTGCCAGCAGCTTCAGTCCAGACAGATCCGGGGGCGGTTCACCCCTCCACTTT.

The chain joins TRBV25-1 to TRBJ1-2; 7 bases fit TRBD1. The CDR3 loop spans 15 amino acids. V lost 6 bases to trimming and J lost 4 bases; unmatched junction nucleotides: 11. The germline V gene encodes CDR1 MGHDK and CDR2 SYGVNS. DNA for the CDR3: TGTGCCAGCAGGGGTGAACAGGGGTTTGCCTATGGCTACACCTTC. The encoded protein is CASRGEQGFAYGYTF.

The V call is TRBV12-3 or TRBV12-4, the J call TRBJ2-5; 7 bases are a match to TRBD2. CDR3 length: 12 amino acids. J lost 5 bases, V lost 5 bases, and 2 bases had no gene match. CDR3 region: CASSPGGETQYF. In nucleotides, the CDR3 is TGTGCCAGCAGTCCCGGGGGGGAGACCCAGTACTTC.